This entry lists 15 T cell receptor beta chains sequenced from one sample in a study of identical twins. MiXCR was run by TCRdb on the 5' RACE reads, yielding one entry per CDR3 protein. The sample includes about 240,000 distinct CDR3 sequences, approximately 11% of them seen just once. In addition, the sample was reused for a study of yellow fever vaccine responses in identical twins.

Sequenced input: memory (CD45RO+) T cells sorted from blood. The receptors were gathered from a woman aged 18-29 years in good health.

This chain uses TRBV5-5 with TRBJ2-5; 12 bases line up with TRBD2. The germline V gene encodes CDR1 SGHKS and CDR2 YYEKEE (reference sequence). The junction had 8 bases not matched to a gene; V was cut back by 2 bases and J by 9 bases. The CDR3 is made up of 15 amino acids. CDR3 nucleotides: TGTGCCAGCAGCTTACCGACTAGCGGGGGAGGGCCCCAGTACTTC. Its translation is CASSLPTSGGGPQYF.

In this sample, this clonotype turned up many times. The gene calls are TRBV7-9 and TRBJ2-5; no reliable D call. Trimming shortened V by 5 bases and J by 5 bases, and 18 bases separated the two germline ends. Germline lookup yields CDR1 SEHNR and CDR2 FQNEAQ (reference sequence). The CDR3 is made up of 15 amino acids. The CDR3 spells CASSPPVRLGETQYF. The CDR3, as DNA: TGTGCCAGCAGCCCCCCCGTACGACTTGGGGAGACCCAGTACTTC.

Ten or more counts support this clonotype. J is TRBJ2-1 and V is TRBV12-3 or TRBV12-4; TRBD2 agrees at 14 bases. V lost 6 bases and J lost 9; bases outside the gene matches: 4. The CDR3 length is 14 residues. The CDR3 DNA is TGTGCCAGCAGGGGGACTAGCGGGAGCCCTGAGCAGTTCTTC. Protein product: CASRGTSGSPEQFF.

J is TRBJ2-3 and V is TRBV29-1; D is possibly TRBD2 (5 bases). Trimming cost V 3 bases and J 3 bases, with 7 bases left between them. CDR1 is SQVTM and CDR2 is ANQGSEA in the germline V gene. This CDR3 spans 12 amino acids. The CDR3 DNA reads TGCAGCGTTGAGACGGGGACAGATACGCAGTATTTT. Residues: CSVETGTDTQYF.

The sample holds a few counts of this clonotype. The V call is TRBV4-2, the J call TRBJ2-1; the match to TRBD2 covers 10 bases. The CDR3 sequence is 16 residues long. The V gene end was trimmed by 0 bases and the J gene end by 6 bases; junction bases not matched to a gene: 5. Germline V gene lookup returns CDR1 LGHNA and CDR2 YNFKEQ. In DNA form, the CDR3 reads TGTGCCAGCAGCCAAGATTGGAGCGGGAGGGCCAATGAGCAGTTCTTC. Its translation: CASSQDWSGRANEQFF.

The gene calls are TRBV6-5 and TRBJ2-1, with D tentatively TRBD1 or TRBD2 (5 bases each). The germline gives CDR1 MNHEY, CDR2 SVGAGI. The CDR3 runs to 14 residues. V lost 0 bases, J lost 9 bases, and 12 bases lay in between. Here the CDR3 reads CASSYSVIGTEQFF. The CDR3 coding sequence is TGTGCCAGCAGTTACTCGGTTATAGGGACTGAGCAGTTCTTC.

This clonotype was recorded a few times. J is TRBJ2-1 and V is TRBV29-1; possible D gene TRBD1, 7 bases. CDR3 length: 12 residues. V was trimmed by 3 bases and J by 7 bases, leaving 10 bases between them. Germline V gene data show CDR1 as SQVTM and CDR2 as ANQGSEA. The CDR3 DNA sequence: TGCAGCGTTGAGGAGGGGGCTAATGAGCAGTTCTTC. It is translated as CSVEEGANEQFF.

This clonotype has at least ten counts. The chain recombines TRBV7-9 with TRBJ2-7; 7 bases fit TRBD1. The V gene end was trimmed by 3 bases and the J gene end by 6 bases; junction bases not matched to a gene: 11. Germline CDR1 SEHNR, CDR2 FQNEAQ (reference sequence). CDR3 length equals 15 residues. In DNA form, the CDR3 reads TGTGCCAGCAGCTTTCCGGCACAGGGGATTCCCGAGCAGTACTTC. It encodes CASSFPAQGIPEQYF.

This sequence joins TRBV4-2 and TRBJ2-2, with D unresolved. Germline V gene lookup returns CDR1 LGHNA and CDR2 YNFKEQ. The CDR3 has 16 amino acids. V was clipped by 2 bases and J by 0 bases, with 10 bases between them. CDR3 loop: CASSQIGATNTGELFF. In DNA form, the CDR3 reads TGTGCCAGCAGCCAAATCGGAGCGACGAACACCGGGGAGCTGTTTTTT.

The chain uses TRBV2 and TRBJ2-3; TRBD1 matches at 7 bases. V lost 1 base to trimming and J lost 2 bases; unmatched junction nucleotides: 3. The CDR3 totals 15 residues. Germline V CDR1 and CDR2: SNHLY, FYNNEI. In nucleotides, the CDR3 is TGTGCCAGCAGTGAAGTGGACAGGATCACAGATACGCAGTATTTT. It translates to CASSEVDRITDTQYF.

This clonotype was recorded many times. The rearrangement uses TRBV7-2 and TRBJ2-3; D gene uncertain. Germline values: CDR1 SGHTA, CDR2 FQGNSA. There are 11 residues in the CDR3. Trimming shortened V by 1 base and J by 10 bases, and 6 bases separated the two germline ends. The CDR3 DNA is TGTGCCAGCAGCTTAGTGGGGTCGCAGTATTTT. Translating gives CASSLVGSQYF.

There are a few counts of this clonotype. This chain uses TRBV12-3 or TRBV12-4 with TRBJ2-6; possibly TRBD2 for D (6 bases). The CDR3 has 17 amino acids. Trimming stripped 6 bases from V and 0 bases from J, with 15 bases between. The CDR3 region has the DNA TGTGCCAGCAGCTTGACTAGTCGCCCCTCTGGGGCCAACGTCCTGACTTTC. It yields the protein CASSLTSRPSGANVLTF.

The V and J genes are TRBV6-4 and TRBJ1-4; unclear D gene. This CDR3 spans 15 amino acids. The germline CDR1 and CDR2 sequences are MRHNA and SNTAGT. Between the trimmed V and J ends, which lost 2 bases and 0 bases, there was a span of 7 bases. The chain's CDR3 is CASSDRKATNEKLFF. CDR3 coding DNA: TGTGCCAGCAGTGACAGGAAAGCAACTAATGAAAAACTGTTTTTT.

This clonotype occurred many times. The rearrangement uses TRBV7-9 and TRBJ2-2, with 7 bases fitting TRBD2. The germline V gene has CDR1 SEHNR and CDR2 FQNEAQ (reference sequence). CDR3 length equals 17 residues. Unmatched junction bases numbered 7, after V lost 3 bases and J lost 0 bases. CDR3 sequence: CASSFGSSGPNTGELFF. The CDR3 bases are TGTGCCAGCAGCTTCGGATCTAGCGGCCCGAACACCGGGGAGCTGTTTTTT.

This clonotype appeared many times. The V call is TRBV12-3 or TRBV12-4, the J call TRBJ2-5; 9 bases map to TRBD1. V lost 5 bases, J lost 5 bases, and 12 bases stayed unmatched. CDR3 size: 16 residues. The CDR3 coding sequence is TGTGCCAGCAGTCGCAGAACACAGGGGGCTAGTGAGACCCAGTACTTC. Protein sequence: CASSRRTQGASETQYF.